This is a list of T cell receptor beta chains from one sample in a study of cytomegalovirus exposure and HLA in healthy donors. TCRdb's copy holds only in-frame clones and misses some; the assay was immunoSEQ multiplex PCR. The sample has roughly 100,000 clones, approximately 79% seen once. Specimen: PBMCs. All receptors derive from a woman in her thirties or forties in good health and CMV-seronegative. CDR3s include the opening cysteine and the closing phenylalanine or tryptophan. D genes are given only for firm matches. The listing skips clone size in some rows; elsewhere it reads once, few, many or a size class.

>TRBJ2-6|TRBV6-4|TRBD2|NA
TGTGCCATCTCCGGGGGGGCGGGCTCTGGGGCCAACGTCCTGACTTTC
CAISGGAGSGANVLTF
>TRBJ1-5|TRBV7-2|NA|NA
TGTGCCAGCAGCCCTAGGGCGGGGCTCAGCAATCAGCCCCAGCATTTT
CASSPRAGLSNQPQHF
>TRBJ2-7|TRBV27|TRBD2|NA
TGTGCCAGCAGTTTTAATAGCGGGGGTGAGATGTACGAGCAGTACTTC
CASSFNSGGEMYEQYF
>TRBJ2-7|TRBV7-2|TRBD2|NA
TGTGCCAGCAGCTTAGGCTATGGGGGGGGGATCTACGAGCAGTACTTC
CASSLGYGGGIYEQYF
>TRBJ1-6|TRBV7-9|NA|NA
TGTTCCAGCAGCTACCAGGGGCGATCCTATAATTCACCCCTCCACTTT
CSSSYQGRSYNSPLHF
>TRBJ1-5|TRBV27|TRBD1|NA
TGTGCCAGCAGTCGACAGGGTAGCAATCAGCCCCAGCATTTT
CASSRQGSNQPQHF
>TRBJ1-5|TRBV7-2|NA|NA
TGTGCCAGCAGCCCGGGCAGGGTCAATCAGCCCCAGCATTTT
CASSPGRVNQPQHF
>TRBJ2-7|TRBV4-3|TRBD2|NA
TGCGCCAGCAGCCAAGGGGGACTAGCGAGCGAGCAGTACTTC
CASSQGGLASEQYF
>TRBJ1-1|TRBV5-1|NA|NA
TGCGCCAGCAGCTTTGCCGGGGGAGCTTTCTTT
CASSFAGGAFF
>TRBJ1-5|TRBV4-2|NA|NA
TGTGCCAGCAGCCAAGATATAGGGGCTGGCAATCAGCCCCAGCATTTT
CASSQDIGAGNQPQHF
>TRBJ2-3|TRBV5-1|TRBD2|NA
TGCGCCAGCAGCGCTATACTAGCGGGAGAGGTTGGAACTACGCAGTATTTT
CASSAILAGEVGTTQYF
>TRBJ2-7|TRBV19|TRBD1|once
TGTGCCAGTAGTATTCGCCCCGAAGACCCAACGGATGGGGACAGGTTCTCCTACGAGCAGTACTTC
CASSIRPEDPTDGDRFSYEQYF
>TRBJ2-3|TRBV5-1|NA|NA
TGCGCCAGCAGCTTGGGAGGATCTAGCACAGATACGCAGTATTTT
CASSLGGSSTDTQYF
>TRBJ1-2|TRBV28|NA|NA
TGTGCCAGCAGTGCAGGGGCACGAAATGGCTACACCTTC
CASSAGARNGYTF
>TRBJ2-1|TRBV5-1|TRBD2|once
TGCGCCAGCAGCCGGACTAGCGGGTTCGAGGGGGGTGAGCAGTTCTTC
CASSRTSGFEGGEQFF
>TRBJ1-1|TRBV4-2|NA|NA
TGTGCCAGCAGCCCGTCGGGGACTATGAACACTGAAGCTTTCTTT
CASSPSGTMNTEAFF
>TRBJ2-3|TRBV14|TRBD2|NA
TGTGCCAGCAGCCAAGTGAGACTAGCGGCCTTGGATACGCAGTATTTT
CASSQVRLAALDTQYF
>TRBJ1-5|TRBV28|NA|few
TGTGCCAGCTTGGAGGGCAATCAGCCCCAGCATTTT
CASLEGNQPQHF
>TRBJ2-7|TRBV6-1|NA|NA
TGTGCCAGCAGTGACGGCCCGGGAGACTCCTACGAGCAGTACTTC
CASSDGPGDSYEQYF
>TRBJ1-5|TRBV6-5|NA|NA
TGTGCCAGCAGTTACCAACAGAGATCAGAGCCCCAGCATTTT
CASSYQQRSEPQHF
>TRBJ2-7|TRBV10-3|TRBD2|NA
TGTGCCATCAGAGGCGGACTAGCGGGACCCTACGAGCAGTACTTC
CAIRGGLAGPYEQYF
>TRBJ1-5|TRBV28|NA|NA
TGTGCCACCATTAGCAAGGTTAGCAATCAGCCCCAGCATTTT
CATISKVSNQPQHF
>TRBJ1-1|TRBV4-3|NA|NA
TGCGCCAGCAGCCAAGGGCCCGGGGAGAGAGGCGGTGTGTTTGAAGCTTTCTTT
CASSQGPGERGGVFEAFF
>TRBJ2-7|TRBV2|TRBD2|NA
TGTGCCAGCAGCCCGACCCGGGAGGGCCCGTCCGAGCAGTACTTC
CASSPTREGPSEQYF